These T cell receptor beta chains were read from a single sample in a study of shared clonotypes between healthy human individuals. Sequenced by immunoSEQ multiplex PCR; TCRdb stores in-frame clones only, minus some. The sample holds approximately 2.1 million clones, about 92% seen once. Sequencing was carried out using naive CD4+ T cells from PBMCs. The receptors stem from a man aged 18-30 years in good health. Some clones in this sample may be carry-over from other donors' samples. The CDR3 runs from the conserved cysteine through the conserved F or W. D genes are given only for firm matches. Clone sizes are given selectively: once, few, many, or a class where the clone is expanded.

clone_size,j_call,d_call,v_call,cdr3_aa,cdr3_nt
-,TRBJ2-7,-,TRBV7-9,CASSPRTTYEQYF,TGTGCCAGCAGCCCCAGGACTACCTACGAGCAGTACTTC
-,TRBJ2-7,TRBD2,TRBV11-2,CASSPRSGGEEQYF,TGTGCCAGCAGCCCCCGTTCGGGAGGGGAAGAGCAGTACTTC
-,TRBJ2-7,TRBD1,TRBV7-8,CASSFLGTAYEQYF,TGTGCCAGCAGCTTTCTAGGGACAGCCTACGAGCAGTACTTC
-,TRBJ2-5,-,TRBV2,CASTGNQETQYF,TGTGCCAGCACGGGGAACCAAGAGACCCAGTACTTC
-,TRBJ2-2,TRBD1,TRBV19,CASNGQGAPGELFF,TGTGCCAGTAACGGACAGGGGGCGCCCGGGGAGCTGTTTTTT
-,TRBJ2-7,TRBD1,TRBV2,CASSKTGALYEQYF,TGTGCCAGCAGTAAGACAGGGGCCCTCTACGAGCAGTACTTC
-,TRBJ1-4,-,TRBV4-1,CASSQEQAPKGKLFF,TGCGCCAGCAGCCAAGAACAGGCTCCTAAGGGAAAACTGTTTTTT
-,TRBJ2-2,TRBD2,TRBV29-1,CSVYSSRAAGVRTGELFF,TGCAGCGTTTATAGCTCGAGGGCAGCGGGAGTTAGAACCGGGGAGCTGTTTTTT
-,TRBJ2-7,TRBD2,TRBV10-3,CAISATLGASGRASQYF,TGTGCCATCAGTGCGACTCTAGGGGCTAGCGGGAGGGCCTCGCAGTACTTC
-,TRBJ2-1,TRBD2,TRBV12-5,CASGMGLAEYNEQFF,TGTGCTAGTGGTATGGGACTAGCGGAGTACAATGAGCAGTTCTTC
once,TRBJ1-2,-,TRBV27,CASSFRGSYGYTF,TGTGCCAGCAGTTTTCGAGGGAGCTATGGCTACACCTTC
-,TRBJ1-2,-,TRBV29-1,CSVAGRQNYGYTF,TGCAGCGTTGCGGGCAGGCAGAACTATGGCTACACCTTC
-,TRBJ1-3,-,TRBV19,CASNPTGTRANTIYF,TGTGCCAGTAACCCCACAGGGACAAGGGCGAACACCATATATTTT
few,TRBJ1-1,-,TRBV10-2,CASKQENTEAFF,TGCGCCAGCAAACAGGAGAACACTGAAGCTTTCTTT
-,TRBJ2-1,TRBD2,TRBV18,CASSPRLADPNNEQFF,TGTGCCAGCTCACCGCGGCTAGCGGACCCCAACAATGAGCAGTTCTTC
-,TRBJ2-7,-,TRBV27,CASRTTGTLSYEQYF,TGTGCCAGCAGAACAACAGGGACCCTCTCCTACGAGCAGTACTTC
-,TRBJ2-7,-,TRBV6-5,CASSSDGSGLYEQYF,TGTGCCAGCAGTTCCGACGGGAGCGGTCTATACGAGCAGTACTTC
-,TRBJ1-2,-,TRBV6-5,CASSYRNYGYTF,TGTGCCAGCAGTTACAGAAACTATGGCTACACCTTC
-,TRBJ1-3,-,TRBV10-2,CASTKDDSLGGNTIYF,TGCGCCAGCACTAAAGACGACAGCTTGGGGGGAAACACCATATATTTT
-,TRBJ2-2,-,TRBV7-2,CASSLMDQVGELFF,TGTGCCAGCAGCTTAATGGACCAGGTCGGGGAGCTGTTTTTT
-,TRBJ2-7,TRBD1,TRBV4-1,CASSQTGQGGLYEQYF,TGCGCCAGCAGCCAGACGGGACAGGGAGGCCTCTACGAGCAGTACTTC
-,TRBJ2-3,-,TRBV9,CASSARPDTQYF,TGTGCCAGCAGCGCCCGTCCAGATACGCAGTATTTT
once,TRBJ2-5,-,TRBV7-9,CASSSPDVETQYF,TGTGCCAGCAGCTCTCCGGACGTGGAGACCCAGTACTTC
-,TRBJ1-4,TRBD1,TRBV25-1,CASSARDRGNEKLFF,TGTGCCAGCAGTGCCAGGGACAGGGGGAATGAAAAACTGTTTTTT
-,TRBJ1-3,TRBD1,TRBV11-2,CASSPDRVAGNTIYF,TGTGCCAGCAGCCCAGACAGGGTCGCTGGAAACACCATATATTTT
-,TRBJ2-7,-,TRBV2,CASSEQLYEQYF,TGTGCCAGCAGTGAACAGCTCTACGAGCAGTACTTC
-,TRBJ2-7,TRBD2,TRBV5-1,CASSLGLADLYYEQYF,TGCGCCAGCAGCTTGGGACTAGCGGATCTTTACTACGAGCAGTACTTC
-,TRBJ2-2,TRBD1,TRBV28,CASSAGGRSTGELFF,TGTGCCAGCAGTGCAGGGGGCAGAAGCACCGGGGAGCTGTTTTTT
-,TRBJ2-5,TRBD1,TRBV6-1,CASSGGQGWVETQYF,TGTGCCAGCAGTGGGGGACAGGGGTGGGTCGAGACCCAGTACTTC
-,TRBJ2-7,TRBD2,TRBV5-1,CASSLDASGRAYEQYF,TGCGCCAGCAGCCTGGATGCCAGCGGGAGGGCCTACGAGCAGTACTTC
-,TRBJ2-7,TRBD1,TRBV4-1,CASSQGGVLQGAMTYEQYF,TGCGCCAGCAGCCAAGGGGGGGTCCTACAGGGGGCGATGACCTACGAGCAGTACTTC
-,TRBJ2-5,TRBD2,TRBV7-9,CASSLLAVQETQYF,TGTGCCAGCAGCTTACTAGCGGTCCAAGAGACCCAGTACTTC
-,TRBJ2-7,-,TRBV7-9,CASSPGTSSYEQYF,TGTGCCAGCAGTCCCGGGACATCCTCCTACGAGCAGTACTTC
-,TRBJ2-3,TRBD2,TRBV20-1,CSAIAGDTQYF,TGCAGTGCTATAGCGGGAGATACGCAGTATTTT
-,TRBJ2-7,TRBD1,TRBV7-9,CASSLVGTGTGEQYF,TGTGCCAGCAGCTTAGTCGGGACAGGGACAGGAGAGCAGTACTTC
-,TRBJ2-1,-,TRBV7-8,CASSLNRDSGIEQFF,TGTGCCAGCAGCTTAAATAGAGATTCGGGGATTGAGCAGTTCTTC
-,TRBJ2-7,-,TRBV29-1,CSVAESRVPYEQYF,TGCAGCGTTGCGGAGTCGCGGGTCCCCTACGAGCAGTACTTC
-,TRBJ2-2,TRBD1,TRBV5-1,CASSSPTASDRGITGELFF,TGCGCCAGCAGCTCGCCTACTGCCTCGGACAGGGGAATCACCGGGGAGCTGTTTTTT
-,TRBJ2-6,-,TRBV5-1,CASSPDSGANVLTF,TGCGCCAGCAGCCCAGACTCTGGGGCCAACGTCCTGACTTTC
-,TRBJ2-5,TRBD2,TRBV5-4,CASSFGGLAGKETQYF,TGTGCCAGCAGCTTTGGGGGACTAGCGGGTAAAGAGACCCAGTACTTC
few,TRBJ1-1,-,TRBV9,CASSVITLNTEAFF,TGTGCCAGCAGCGTTATCACGTTGAACACTGAAGCTTTCTTT
-,TRBJ2-7,-,TRBV6-6,CASSYPGRDKYEQYF,TGTGCCAGCAGTTACCCGGGACGGGATAAATACGAGCAGTACTTC
-,TRBJ2-1,TRBD2,TRBV10-3,CAIREGLAGGNEQFF,TGTGCCATCAGGGAAGGACTAGCGGGAGGCAATGAGCAGTTCTTC
-,TRBJ2-7,TRBD2,TRBV7-2,CASSLVASGIDEQYF,TGTGCCAGCAGCTTAGTTGCTAGCGGGATTGACGAGCAGTACTTC
-,TRBJ2-3,TRBD2,TRBV5-1,CASSPVGTSGSTYTDTQYF,TGCGCCAGCAGCCCGGTAGGGACTAGCGGGAGCACTTACACAGATACGCAGTATTTT